This T cell receptor beta chain came from a study of siplizumab effects on memory and regulatory T cells. Findings and caveats of the study: Major contributors to the alloresponse seemed to be naive T cells, which also appeared more diverse than memory cells. Relative to controls at around 25%, mappable alloreactive CD4+ clones exhibited a mean Treg-derived proportion of approximately 62% with siplizumab.

The V and J ends lost 2 bases and 4 bases respectively, with 11 bases between them. Germline V gene data show CDR1 as SGHRS and CDR2 as YFSETQ. The length of the CDR3 is 14 residues. This clone was counted once. Its specificity is unknown. Clones were sequenced by immunoSEQ multiplex PCR, and TCRdb holds only the in-frame ones, with some missing. The table lists about 27,000 clones, approximately 80% of them singletons. Sequenced input: memory CD4+ T cells sorted from blood. This rearrangement joins TRBV5-1 to TRBJ2-3, with D perhaps matching TRBD1 (6 bases). The TCR was taken from a human donor in good health. CDR3 residues: CASSLLNRADTQYF. CDR3 in DNA: TGCGCCAGCAGCTTACTAAACAGGGCAGATACGCAGTATTTT.